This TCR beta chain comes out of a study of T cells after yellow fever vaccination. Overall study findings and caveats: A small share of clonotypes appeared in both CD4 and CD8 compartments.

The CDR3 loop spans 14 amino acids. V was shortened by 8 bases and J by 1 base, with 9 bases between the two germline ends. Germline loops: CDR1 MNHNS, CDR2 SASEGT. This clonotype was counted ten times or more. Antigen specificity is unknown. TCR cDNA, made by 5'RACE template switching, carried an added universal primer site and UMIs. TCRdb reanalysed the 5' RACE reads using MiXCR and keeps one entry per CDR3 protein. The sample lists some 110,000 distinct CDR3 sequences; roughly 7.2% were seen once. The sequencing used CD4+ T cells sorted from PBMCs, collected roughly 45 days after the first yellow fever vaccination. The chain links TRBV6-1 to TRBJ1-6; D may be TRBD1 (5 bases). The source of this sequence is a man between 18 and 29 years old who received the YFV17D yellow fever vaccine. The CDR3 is CASGAGSYNSPLHF. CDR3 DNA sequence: TGTGCCAGCGGTGCAGGGTCCTATAATTCACCCCTCCACTTT.